This T cell receptor beta chain comes out of a study of cytomegalovirus exposure and HLA in healthy donors. General observations from the study: In a later analysis, a genetic analysis reported fewer productive-TCR N-insertions in an Asian-associated ancestry cluster than the cohort average. Most TCR sequences were seen very rarely across donors, but some public TCRs occurred in many. A few V segments could not be told apart, such as TRBV6-2 and TRBV6-3, and were left out.

13 Jbeta primers and 60 Vbeta primers were used for the PCR. Libraries were prepared by immunoSEQ multiplex PCR; TCRdb keeps only in-frame clonotypes and omits some of them. The sample includes 130,000 or so clones, roughly 88% of them seen just once. Turning to this clone: Its target is not known.

Germline V CDR1 and CDR2: SGHRS, YFSETQ. Trimming took 3 bases from V and 4 from J; bases not matched to a gene: 6. This CDR3 region has 15 residues. Sequencing was performed on PBMCs. The J gene is TRBJ2-1, the V gene TRBV5-1; 8 bases match TRBD1. This clonotype was sampled from a middle-aged woman in good health and CMV-seronegative. CDR3 DNA sequence: TGCGCCAGCAGCTCCGGGACAGGTGTATACAATGAGCAGTTCTTC. As protein: CASSSGTGVYNEQFF.